Listed below are T cell receptor beta chains from one sample, sequenced in a study of blood T cell repertoires in COVID-19. Sequenced by immunoSEQ multiplex PCR; TCRdb stores in-frame clones only, minus some. The repertoire includes fewer than 250,000 clones, around 85% of them detected once, and 3.2% sits in the top ten. Input material: PBMCs or T cells enriched from blood (not recorded which). These receptors all stem from a woman in her twenties or thirties who had recovered from COVID-19. Each CDR3 is given with its conserved first and last residue. A D gene is named only where the DNA matches it firmly. Some rows have no size entry. The others give once, few or many, or a class for an expanded clone.

abundance: -; d_gene: -; j_gene: TRBJ1-1; v_gene: TRBV28; CDR3nt: TGTGCCAGCAGAAGTACCGGGACACAGGAAGCTTTCTTT; CDR3aa: CASRSTGTQEAFF
abundance: -; d_gene: TRBD2; j_gene: TRBJ2-1; v_gene: TRBV11-3; CDR3nt: TGTGCCAGCAGCTTGCCGGGACTAGCGTCCGAGCAGTTCTTC; CDR3aa: CASSLPGLASEQFF
abundance: -; d_gene: TRBD1; j_gene: TRBJ1-2; v_gene: TRBV12-5; CDR3nt: TGTGCTAGTGCCCAACTCAGACAGGGTGGCAACTATGGCTACACCTTC; CDR3aa: CASAQLRQGGNYGYTF
abundance: -; d_gene: -; j_gene: TRBJ1-2; v_gene: TRBV6-4; CDR3nt: TGTGCCAGCAGCGACAACAGATATGCTGCGGGCTACACCTTC; CDR3aa: CASSDNRYAAGYTF
abundance: -; d_gene: -; j_gene: TRBJ2-5; v_gene: TRBV7-6; CDR3nt: TGTGCCAGCAGCCCCCAGGGAGAGACCCAGTACTTC; CDR3aa: CASSPQGETQYF
abundance: -; d_gene: TRBD1; j_gene: TRBJ2-7; v_gene: TRBV24-1; CDR3nt: TGTGCCACCAGTGAACGGGACAGGGGGCGCGACGAGCAGTACTTC; CDR3aa: CATSERDRGRDEQYF
abundance: once; d_gene: TRBD1; j_gene: TRBJ1-3; v_gene: TRBV5-4; CDR3nt: TGTGCCAGCAGCCTAGACAGGGGATCTGGAAACACCATATATTTT; CDR3aa: CASSLDRGSGNTIYF
abundance: -; d_gene: -; j_gene: TRBJ1-5; v_gene: TRBV5-6; CDR3nt: TGTGCCAGCAGCTCCCGCGGCGGGTTCAATCAGCCCCAGCATTTT; CDR3aa: CASSSRGGFNQPQHF
abundance: once; d_gene: TRBD1; j_gene: TRBJ1-3; v_gene: TRBV9; CDR3nt: TGTGCCAGCAGCCTCGGACAGGGAGGAAACACCATATATTTT; CDR3aa: CASSLGQGGNTIYF
abundance: -; d_gene: -; j_gene: TRBJ1-2; v_gene: TRBV24-1; CDR3nt: TGTGCCACCAGTGGGACAGCGAAAGGCTACACCTTC; CDR3aa: CATSGTAKGYTF
abundance: -; d_gene: TRBD1; j_gene: TRBJ1-1; v_gene: TRBV29-1; CDR3nt: TGCAGCGTTTCGACAGGGGCAAGCACTGAAGCTTTCTTT; CDR3aa: CSVSTGASTEAFF
abundance: -; d_gene: TRBD1; j_gene: TRBJ1-5; v_gene: TRBV3-1/TRBV3-2; CDR3nt: TGTGCCAGCAGCCGGGACAGGGGTGGACAGCCCCAGCATTTT; CDR3aa: CASSRDRGGQPQHF
abundance: -; d_gene: TRBD1; j_gene: TRBJ1-4; v_gene: TRBV5-4; CDR3nt: TGTGCCAGCAGCGGGCAGGGGGCAGGTTCGGAAAAACTGTTTTTT; CDR3aa: CASSGQGAGSEKLFF
abundance: few; d_gene: -; j_gene: TRBJ1-1; v_gene: TRBV7-3; CDR3nt: TGTGCCAGCAGCTCCTTTAGGGGCGGTGAAGCTTTCTTT; CDR3aa: CASSSFRGGEAFF
abundance: -; d_gene: TRBD1; j_gene: TRBJ2-7; v_gene: TRBV6-4; CDR3nt: TGTGCCAGCAGTGCCCGGTGCAGGGACAGGGTCTACGAGCAGTACTTC; CDR3aa: CASSARCRDRVYEQYF
abundance: -; d_gene: -; j_gene: TRBJ1-1; v_gene: TRBV5-1; CDR3nt: TGCGCCAGCAGCTTGGTTTATCGGGGAATGAACACTGAAGCTTTCTTT; CDR3aa: CASSLVYRGMNTEAFF
abundance: -; d_gene: -; j_gene: TRBJ1-2; v_gene: TRBV5-6; CDR3nt: TGTGCCAGCAGCACTGGTGGCGGATCTATTGGCTACACCTTC; CDR3aa: CASSTGGGSIGYTF
abundance: -; d_gene: -; j_gene: TRBJ1-3; v_gene: TRBV29-1; CDR3nt: TGCAGCGTTGTCGACAGCGCCTCTGGAAACACCATATATTTT; CDR3aa: CSVVDSASGNTIYF